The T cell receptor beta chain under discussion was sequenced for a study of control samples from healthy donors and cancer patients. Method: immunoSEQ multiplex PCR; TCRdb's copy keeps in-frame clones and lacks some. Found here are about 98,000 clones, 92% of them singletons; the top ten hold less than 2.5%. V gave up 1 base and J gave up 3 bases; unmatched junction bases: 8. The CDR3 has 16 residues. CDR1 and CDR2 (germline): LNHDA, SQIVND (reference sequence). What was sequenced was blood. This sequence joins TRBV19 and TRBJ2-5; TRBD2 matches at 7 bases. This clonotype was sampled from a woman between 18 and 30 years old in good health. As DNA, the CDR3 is TGTGCCAGTAGTATAGGGGTACTAGCGTTGGAAGAGACCCAGTACTTC. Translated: CASSIGVLALEETQYF. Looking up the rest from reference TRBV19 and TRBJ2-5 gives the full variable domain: DGGITQSPKYLFRKEGQNVTLSCEQNLNHDAMYWYRQDPGQGLRLIYYSQIVNDFQKGDIAEGYSVSREKKESFPLTVTSAQKNPTAFYLCASSIGVLALEETQYFGPGTRLLVL.